This TCR beta chain was observed in a study of blood T cell repertoires in COVID-19. Participant age was about 18 to 89 years, and participants resided in fewer than 30 US areas. Which cohort a participant joined came from the clinical history participants gave. After removal of 2 bases from V and 7 bases from J, the junction contained 14 bases not matched to a gene. The CDR3 totals 17 residues. Assay used: immunoSEQ multiplex PCR; TCRdb lists only in-frame clones, some missing. Here the sample spans fewer than 400,000 clones, approximately 81% being singletons. The TCR originated in a woman in her thirties who had been exposed to COVID-19. The genes are TRBV6-7 and TRBJ2-1; 7 bases agree with TRBD1. TRBV6-7 is marked as an open reading frame, function uncertain. Sequenced input: PBMCs or T cells enriched from blood (not recorded which). CDR3 region: CASSYAYRDRLGNEQFF. DNA of the CDR3: TGTGCCAGCAGTTACGCGTATAGGGACAGATTGGGGAATGAGCAGTTCTTC.